This T cell receptor beta chain emerged from a study of blood T cell repertoires in COVID-19. Study summary: Some COVID-19 samples were acute and others convalescent; all came from the United States, Italy and Spain. Sample material is recorded as cDNA or gDNA derived from T cells, B-cell-depleted T cells, or PBMCs.

Germline lookup yields CDR1 SGHKS and CDR2 YYEKEE (reference sequence). The V and J ends lost 5 bases and 6 bases respectively, with 15 bases between them. The CDR3 runs to 14 residues. Original handling: Amplification from reference gene primers served as the basis for estimated nucleated cell counts. Data came from immunoSEQ multiplex PCR; TCRdb stores just in-frame clones and leaves some out. V and J calls plus clone size are reproduced from that table; the DNA served to infer D and trimming. In the table there are 55,000 to 70,000 clones, around 80% of which are singletons. The chain links TRBV5-5 to TRBJ2-4; perhaps TRBD2 as D (6 bases). Sequencing was performed on peripheral blood. The sequence was obtained from a woman aged 55-69 years with acute or convalescent COVID-19. CDR3 nucleotide sequence: TGTGCCAGCAGGTCGGGACTCAGAACAAACATTCAGTACTTC. Translated: CASRSGLRTNIQYF.